This TCR beta chain was sequenced during a study of blood T cell repertoires in COVID-19. Study context: In each case, the material was cDNA or gDNA derived from T cells, B-cell-depleted T cells, or PBMCs.

This clone was picked up one time. V shed 5 bases, J shed 5 bases, and the junction held 4 bases outside the gene matches. The CDR3 spans 15 residues. In germline, CDR1 is PRHDT, CDR2 FYEKMQ (reference sequence). In the original analysis: Estimation of nucleated cell counts relied on the amplification of reference gene primers. Profiled with immunoSEQ multiplex PCR; TCRdb holds only in-frame clones, not every one. V, J and clone size derive from that table, while D and trimming were established from the DNA sequence. The table shows 250,000 to 400,000 clones, with 90% occurring only once. Seattle's cohort entered during active infection and was followed longitudinally.

The J gene is TRBJ1-3, the V gene TRBV13; TRBD1 agrees at 12 bases. The source material was peripheral blood. The clonotype was recovered from a woman aged 25 to 39 with COVID-19, enrolled during active disease. DNA for the CDR3: TGTGCCAGCAGCCGGGACAGGGGGCGAAGAAACACCATATATTTT. Translation gives CASSRDRGRRNTIYF.